The entry below gives a single T cell receptor (beta chain) sequence along with its context. A junction end diverges from the germline sequence, so it may reflect a read error. This entry belongs to a study of T cells in Graves' hyperthyroidism and ophthalmopathy. Germline loops: CDR1 SGHTA, CDR2 FQGTGA. This CDR3 is built from 15 residues. RNA transcripts gave rise to amplified TCR beta CDR3 regions. HTBI primers were used for first-round RT-PCR of the TCR CDR3. TCRdb itself ran the multiplex PCR reads through MiXCR, one entry per CDR3 protein. The sample holds 450,000 to 700,000 distinct CDR3 sequences; 40% to 55% are singletons and the top ten take 15% to 20%.

Material for sequencing was peripheral blood or thyroid tissue (not recorded which). The chain employs TRBV7-3 and TRBJ1-4; D possibly corresponds to TRBD1 (6 bases). This TCR came from an adult woman with Graves' disease, either hyperthyroidism or ophthalmopathy (not recorded which). In DNA form, the CDR3 reads TGTGCCAGCAGCTTGCGACAGGTCGCGAATGAAGAACTGTTTTTT. This gives the protein CASSLRQVANEELFF.